The present TCR beta chain was sequenced within a study of shared clonotypes between healthy human individuals. The table came from immunoSEQ multiplex PCR; TCRdb's copy has only in-frame clones and leaves some out. The sample consists of about a million clones, about 72% of them appearing once. For this clone: Other DNA sequences from this sample encode an identical CDR3 as well.

Germline V gene lookup returns CDR1 LNHDA and CDR2 SQIVND (reference sequence). V was cut by 6 bases and J by 1 base, with 6 bases left in between. The length of the CDR3 is 12 residues. This chain links TRBV19 with TRBJ1-1, with D possibly being TRBD1 (5 bases). This receptor was obtained from a man between 18 and 35 years old in good health. Some clones in this sample may be carry-over from other donors' samples. Material: memory CD4+ T cells from PBMCs. Subset in this sample: CD45RA-negative fraction. The CDR3 DNA follows: TGTGCCAGTAGCGACAGGAACACTGAAGCTTTCTTT. Its translation is CASSDRNTEAFF.